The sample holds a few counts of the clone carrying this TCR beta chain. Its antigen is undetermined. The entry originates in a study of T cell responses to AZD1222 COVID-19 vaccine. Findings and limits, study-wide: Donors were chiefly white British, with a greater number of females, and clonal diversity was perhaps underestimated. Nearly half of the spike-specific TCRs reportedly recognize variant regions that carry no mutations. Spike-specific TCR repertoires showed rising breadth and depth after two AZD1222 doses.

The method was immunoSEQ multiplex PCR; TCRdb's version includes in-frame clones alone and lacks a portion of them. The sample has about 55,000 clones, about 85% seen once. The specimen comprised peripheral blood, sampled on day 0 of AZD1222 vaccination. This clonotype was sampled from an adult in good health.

The CDR3 bases are TGTGCCAGCAGCTTTTGGGACAGGCTCCCCTACGAGCAGTACTTC. The encoded protein is CASSFWDRLPYEQYF. V is TRBV5-6 and J is TRBJ2-7; 8 nucleotides align to TRBD1. The CDR3 is 15 residues long. Trimming took 2 bases from V and 2 from J; bases not matched to a gene: 6. Looked up from germline, CDR1 is SGHDT and CDR2 is YYEEEE.